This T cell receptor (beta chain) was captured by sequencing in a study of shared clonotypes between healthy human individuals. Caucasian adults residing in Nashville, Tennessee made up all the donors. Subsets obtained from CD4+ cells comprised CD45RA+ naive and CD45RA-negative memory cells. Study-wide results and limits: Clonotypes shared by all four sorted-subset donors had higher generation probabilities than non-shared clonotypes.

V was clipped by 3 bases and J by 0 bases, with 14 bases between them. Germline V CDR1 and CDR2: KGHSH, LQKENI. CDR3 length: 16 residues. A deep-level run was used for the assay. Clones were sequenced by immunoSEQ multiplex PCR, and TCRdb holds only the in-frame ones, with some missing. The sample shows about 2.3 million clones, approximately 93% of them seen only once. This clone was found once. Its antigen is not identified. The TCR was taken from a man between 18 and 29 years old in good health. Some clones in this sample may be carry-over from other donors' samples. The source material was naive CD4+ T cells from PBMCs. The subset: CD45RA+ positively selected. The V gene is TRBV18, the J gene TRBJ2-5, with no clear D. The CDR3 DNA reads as TGTGCCAGCTCACCTCCGCGGCGCCTGAACCAAGAGACCCAGTACTTC. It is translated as CASSPPRRLNQETQYF. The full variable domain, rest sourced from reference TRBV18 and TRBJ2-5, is NAGVMQNPRHLVRRRGQEARLRCSPMKGHSHVYWYRQLPEEGLKFMVYLQKENIIDESGMPKERFSAEFPKEGPSILRIQQVVRGDSAAYFCASSPPRRLNQETQYFGPGTRLLVL.